Below, 21 T cell receptor beta chains from the same sample are listed, as sequenced in a study of identical twins. TCRdb re-analysed the 5' RACE reads in MiXCR, keeping a single row per CDR3 protein. In the table there are some 760,000 distinct CDR3 sequences, roughly 18% of which are singletons. This sample also belongs to another study, concerning T cells expressing NK-cell markers.

Specimen: PBMCs. These receptors were collected from a woman aged 18-29 years in good health.

This clonotype was observed a handful of times. CDR3 DNA sequence: TGCAGTGGACTAGCGTCCTACAATGAGCAGTTCTTC. Translated, it gives CSGLASYNEQFF. This sequence joins TRBV20-1 and TRBJ2-1; 8 nucleotides match TRBD2. The germline V gene encodes CDR1 DFQATT and CDR2 SNEGSKA (reference sequence). Trimming took 7 bases from V and 1 from J; bases not matched to a gene: 0. This CDR3 is built from 12 residues.

This chain connects TRBV12-3 or TRBV12-4 to TRBJ1-1; D unclear. V lost 5 bases to trimming and J lost 10 bases, with 20 bases between them. The CDR3 has 14 amino acids. CDR3 in DNA: TGTGCCAGCAGTCGAACCCGGGCCGGGGATGGAGCTTTCTTT. It codes for CASSRTRAGDGAFF.

The gene calls are TRBV24-1 and TRBJ2-1; D possibly corresponds to TRBD1 (6 bases). V lost 4 bases, J lost 12 bases, and 12 bases lay in between. This CDR3 spans 12 amino acids. CDR1 is KGHDR and CDR2 is SFDVKD in the germline V gene. CDR3 bases: TGTGCCACCAGTGACCCGACAGGCCGGCAGTTCTTC. The encoded protein is CATSDPTGRQFF.

The chain is built from TRBV5-5 and TRBJ2-5; 9 bases fit TRBD1. From germline, CDR1 is SGHKS and CDR2 YYEKEE (reference sequence). CDR3 length equals 18 residues. Trimming took 0 bases from V and 5 from J; bases not matched to a gene: 14. CDR3 bases: TGTGCCAGCAGCTTGGTGGCGGGGACAGGGATGGGCAGCGAGACCCAGTACTTC. It encodes CASSLVAGTGMGSETQYF.

Only a few counts were recorded for this clonotype. V and J are TRBV18 and TRBJ2-1; D may be TRBD1 (6 bases). The CDR3 length is 15 residues. The V and J ends lost 3 bases and 12 bases respectively, with 21 bases between them. Germline V gives CDR1 KGHSH, CDR2 LQKENI. Written as DNA, the CDR3 is TGTGCCAGCTCACCCCTATCTTTGGGGGCGCGGAGGCAGTTCTTC. Translating gives CASSPLSLGARRQFF.

The chain has TRBV6-2 or TRBV6-3 and TRBJ1-2, with TRBD1 as a possible D gene (6 bases). Trimming removed 2 bases at V and 3 bases at J, with 13 bases between. The CDR3 is 15 amino acids. Germline V gene data show CDR1 as MNHEY and CDR2 as SVGEGT. CDR3 amino acids: CASSYKGVYYYGYTF. CDR3 bases: TGTGCCAGCAGTTACAAGGGGGTCTACTACTATGGCTACACCTTC.

The CDR3 reads CSVDGGRTSSYNEQFF. For the CDR3, the DNA is TGCAGCGTTGACGGCGGGAGGACGAGCTCCTACAATGAGCAGTTCTTC. The chain recombines TRBV29-1 with TRBJ2-1; 8 nucleotides agree with TRBD2. After removal of 3 bases from V and 0 bases from J, the junction contained 7 bases not matched to a gene. The length of the CDR3 is 16 residues. Germline V CDR1 and CDR2: SQVTM, ANQGSEA.

This chain uses TRBV6-5 with TRBJ2-3; 8 nucleotides match TRBD2. V lost 2 bases, J lost 4 bases, and 5 bases stayed unmatched. The CDR3 totals 15 residues. Germline assignment: CDR1 MNHEY and CDR2 SVGAGI. The CDR3: CASSYRSGGSDTQYF. Here the CDR3 DNA reads TGTGCCAGCAGTTACCGATCGGGGGGGTCAGATACGCAGTATTTT.

V usage is TRBV20-1 and J usage is TRBJ2-7; 9 positions agree with TRBD1. With V trimmed by 1 base and J by 3 bases, 10 bases remained unmatched. The V gene's germline CDR1 is DFQATT and CDR2 SNEGSKA (reference sequence). This CDR3 spans 16 amino acids. CDR3 loop: CSARGPPGQGGYEQYF. CDR3 in DNA: TGCAGTGCTAGAGGTCCCCCGGGACAGGGAGGCTACGAGCAGTACTTC.

The chain uses TRBV18 and TRBJ2-7; D gene uncertain. The CDR3 runs 13 residues. Germline V gene lookup returns CDR1 KGHSH and CDR2 LQKENI. Deletions cut 4 bases from V and 3 bases from J, with 10 bases between. The CDR3 DNA follows: TGTGCCAGCTCACACCCCCAGAACTACGAGCAGTACTTC. Translating gives CASSHPQNYEQYF.

This clonotype has only a few counts. J is TRBJ2-3 and V is TRBV9, with 10 bases identical to TRBD2. Germline V lookup: CDR1 SGDLS, CDR2 YYNGEE. The CDR3 length is 15 residues. V lost 5 bases and J lost 2; bases outside the gene matches: 5. In DNA, the CDR3 is TGTGCCAGCAGTCGGACTAGCGGTAACACAGATACGCAGTATTTT. Its translation is CASSRTSGNTDTQYF.

This clonotype was seen many times. The chain links TRBV5-5 to TRBJ1-4; D is unclear. The CDR3 loop spans 16 amino acids. Germline V lookup: CDR1 SGHKS, CDR2 YYEKEE (reference sequence). V was clipped by 3 bases and J by 7 bases, with 19 bases between them. CDR3 protein: CASSSLSTRLGEKLFF. The DNA of the CDR3 is TGTGCCAGCAGCTCCTTATCAACGCGATTGGGTGAAAAACTGTTTTTT.

This clonotype has just a few counts. The chain recombines TRBV6-5 with TRBJ1-2, with TRBD1 matching over 9 bases. The junction had 7 bases not matched to a gene; V was cut back by 4 bases and J by 4 bases. The germline V gene encodes CDR1 MNHEY and CDR2 SVGAGI. The CDR3 totals 15 residues. For the CDR3, the DNA is TGTGCCAGCAGTTCCGGGACAGGGAGAATCTATGGCTACACCTTC. The encoded protein is CASSSGTGRIYGYTF.

V and J are TRBV20-1 and TRBJ2-1, with D unclear. This CDR3 is built from 13 residues. CDR1 is DFQATT and CDR2 is SNEGSKA in the germline V gene (reference sequence). V lost 7 bases, J lost 5 bases, and 15 bases lay in between. The CDR3 sequence is CSGERPQNNEQFF. DNA of the CDR3: TGCAGTGGCGAGAGGCCTCAGAACAATGAGCAGTTCTTC.

J is TRBJ2-5 and V is TRBV7-8; 9 positions agree with TRBD2. The V segment lost 3 bases and the J segment 4 bases; nucleotides outside the gene matches: 15. The CDR3 loop spans 18 amino acids. Germline assignment: CDR1 SGHVS and CDR2 FQNEAQ. The CDR3 DNA reads TGTGCCAGCAGCTTCGGGACTAGCTCCCATTCTGGTGGAGAGACCCAGTACTTC. This codes for CASSFGTSSHSGGETQYF.

The rearrangement uses TRBV12-3 or TRBV12-4 and TRBJ2-5; TRBD2 might be the D (6 bases). This CDR3 is 13 amino acids long. Deletions cut 3 bases from V and 5 bases from J, with 10 bases between. DNA of the CDR3: TGTGCCAGCAGTTTCGGGGGTTATGAGACCCAGTACTTC. Its translation is CASSFGGYETQYF.

The genes are TRBV15 and TRBJ2-7; D tentatively fits TRBD1 or TRBD2 (5 bases each). CDR1 and CDR2 from the germline V gene are LNHNV and YYDKDF (reference sequence). Trimming stripped 2 bases from V and 7 bases from J, with 18 bases between. This CDR3 is 15 amino acids long. The CDR3, as DNA: TGTGCCACCAGCAGATCGAGGGGATCCTTGGGGGAGCAGTACTTC. It translates to CATSRSRGSLGEQYF.

Only a few counts were recorded for this clonotype. This chain connects TRBV15 to TRBJ2-1; 12 nucleotides match TRBD2. Germline V gene data show CDR1 as LNHNV and CDR2 as YYDKDF (reference sequence). Trimming cost V 0 bases and J 6 bases; bases outside gene matches: 18. The CDR3 loop spans 21 amino acids. The CDR3 nucleotides read TGTGCCACCAGCAGAGATAGGCTAGCGGGAGGGCTAGAACCCCTACTCAATGAGCAGTTCTTC. It specifies CATSRDRLAGGLEPLLNEQFF.

The chain combines TRBV3-1 with TRBJ1-5; 7 bases match TRBD1. V gave up 1 base and J gave up 4 bases; unmatched junction bases: 4. The germline CDR1 and CDR2 sequences are LGHDT and YNNKEL (reference sequence). This CDR3 has 15 residues. The CDR3 sequence: CASSQGGQPNQPQHF. DNA for the CDR3: TGTGCCAGCAGCCAAGGGGGACAGCCAAATCAGCCCCAGCATTTT. Full variable domain (rest looked up from reference TRBV3-1 and TRBJ1-5): DTAVSQTPKYLVTQMGNDKSIKCEQNLGHDTMYWYKQDSKKFLKIMFSYNNKELIINETVPNRFSPKSPDKAHLNLHINSLELGDSAVYFCASSQGGQPNQPQHFGDGTRLSIL.

This clonotype was counted at least ten times. The V call is TRBV24-1, the J call TRBJ2-1; TRBD2 matches at 11 bases. The CDR3 totals 13 residues. With V trimmed by 7 bases and J by 10 bases, 5 bases remained unmatched. CDR1 KGHDR and CDR2 SFDVKD come from the germline V gene. CDR3 sequence: CATRKLAGVEQFF. The CDR3 DNA sequence: TGTGCCACCAGGAAACTAGCGGGAGTCGAGCAGTTCTTC.

This clonotype was recorded a few times. The rearrangement joins TRBV5-1 to TRBJ2-7; no clear D. Germline loops: CDR1 SGHRS, CDR2 YFSETQ. Trimming stripped 0 bases from V and 4 bases from J, with 11 bases between. The CDR3 runs 14 residues. The CDR3 loop reads CASSLDLGMYEQYF. CDR3 nucleotides: TGCGCCAGCAGCTTGGACCTGGGGATGTACGAGCAGTACTTC.